This is a list of T cell receptor beta chains from one sample in a study of cytomegalovirus exposure and HLA in healthy donors. TCRdb keeps only in-frame clones here, not all; method: immunoSEQ multiplex PCR. Recorded for this sample: 150,000 or so clones. Material for sequencing was PBMCs. The receptors stem from a woman between 50 and 59 years old in good health and CMV-seronegative. The CDR3 runs from the conserved cysteine through the conserved F or W. Fields, in order: V gene, J gene, D gene, CDR3 DNA, CDR3 protein. A D gene is named only where the DNA matches it firmly.

TRBV7-2	TRBJ2-7	.	TGTGCCAGCAGCAGAGGGACTTCCTACGAGCAGTACTTC	CASSRGTSYEQYF
TRBV30	TRBJ2-5	.	TGTGCCTGGAGTGTCCAGGGACTGATCGACGGAGGTTCCCAGTACTTC	CAWSVQGLIDGGSQYF
TRBV6-5	TRBJ2-1	.	TGTGCCAGCAGCCTACAGGACCCCTACAATGAGCAGTTCTTC	CASSLQDPYNEQFF
TRBV5-1	TRBJ2-1	.	TGCGCCACTAAAACCGGGGTGTCCTACAATGAGCAGTTCTTC	CATKTGVSYNEQFF
TRBV4-1	TRBJ1-2	.	TGCGCCAGCAGCCATGGGGGGGGCGCATATGGCTACACCTTC	CASSHGGGAYGYTF
TRBV7-9	TRBJ2-1	TRBD2	TGTGCCAGCAGCCCTCTAGCGGGGGGGCCGGGAGGTGAGCAGTTCTTC	CASSPLAGGPGGEQFF
TRBV7-3	TRBJ2-1	.	TGTGCCAGCAGCCCCACCCACAGCAATGAGCAGTTCTTC	CASSPTHSNEQFF
TRBV19	TRBJ2-2	TRBD2	TGTGCCAGTCGGACTAGCGGGAGCATCGGGGAGCTGTTTTTT	CASRTSGSIGELFF
TRBV19	TRBJ1-2	.	TGTGCCAGTAGTATTACGTTCGGCGGTCGTTCTAACTATGGCTACACCTTC	CASSITFGGRSNYGYTF
TRBV6-5	TRBJ1-6	.	TGTGCCAGCAGTTGGTTACGGGTCGGGGATTCACCCCTCCACTTT	CASSWLRVGDSPLHF
TRBV18	TRBJ1-2	TRBD1	TGTGCCAGCTCACCTGGGACAGGGCAAGCAGGCTACACCTTC	CASSPGTGQAGYTF
TRBV28	TRBJ2-3	.	TGTGCCAGCACCTTCGGTAGTTTTAGCACAGATACGCAGTATTTT	CASTFGSFSTDTQYF
TRBV28	TRBJ2-7	.	TGTGCCAGCAGTCCCCCGAACTACTACGAGCAGTACTTC	CASSPPNYYEQYF
TRBV5-1	TRBJ1-1	.	TGCGCCAGCAGCTTGGTCGGTGGGAACACTGAAGCTTTCTTT	CASSLVGGNTEAFF
TRBV9	TRBJ1-2	TRBD1	TGTGCCAGCAGCGTAGGAGACAGGGGCGGTGGCTACACCTTC	CASSVGDRGGGYTF
TRBV11-2	TRBJ2-7	TRBD2	TGTGCCAGCAGCTTCCTAGCGGGGGATGCTGCTGGGCAGTACTTC	CASSFLAGDAAGQYF
TRBV30	TRBJ2-2	.	TGTGCCTCGAACAGGATCGGGGAGCTGTTTTTT	CASNRIGELFF
TRBV6-6	TRBJ1-5	.	TGTGCCACTAGTGGACCTGGAGGGAGCAATCAGCCCCAGCATTTT	CATSGPGGSNQPQHF
TRBV2	TRBJ1-2	.	TGTGCCAGCAGTCCACTCTATGGCTACACCTTC	CASSPLYGYTF
TRBV19	TRBJ1-1	.	TGTGCCAGTAGTATAGGGAACAGCCGTAATCCTGAAGCTTTCTTT	CASSIGNSRNPEAFF
TRBV7-3	TRBJ1-1	TRBD1	TGTGCCAGCAGCCTGAGCGCAGGGGGCTATTATGAAGCTTTCTTT	CASSLSAGGYYEAFF
TRBV7-2	TRBJ1-1	.	TGTGCCAGCAGCCCCGGGACACACACTGAAGCTTTCTTT	CASSPGTHTEAFF
TRBV28	TRBJ2-3	.	TGTGCCAGCAGTATTACTAGGGATACGCAGTATTTT	CASSITRDTQYF
TRBV4-3	TRBJ1-1	TRBD1	TGCGCCAGCAGCCTGAGGACAGGGGAGGACACTGAAGCTTTCTTT	CASSLRTGEDTEAFF
TRBV6-6	TRBJ2-1	TRBD2	TGTGCCAGCAGACCTGGAAGGGTAGCGGGGTACAATGAGCAGTTCTTC	CASRPGRVAGYNEQFF
TRBV9	TRBJ2-2	.	TGTGCCAGCAGCGTAGCGGGGTTAGCGGACACCGGGGAGCTGTTTTTT	CASSVAGLADTGELFF
TRBV28	TRBJ2-7	.	TGTGCCAGCAGTTTACGAGGGTACGGGGAGCAGTACTTC	CASSLRGYGEQYF
TRBV19	TRBJ2-1	.	TGTGCCAGTAGTATAGGCCGGGAGGAGCAGTTCTTC	CASSIGREEQFF
TRBV4-2	TRBJ2-1	TRBD2	TGTGCCAGCAGCCAAGATCGGGCTAGCGGGAACAATGAGCAGTTCTTC	CASSQDRASGNNEQFF
TRBV21-1	TRBJ2-7	.	TGTGCCAGCAGCCTCCAGACAGGCCGGAGCTCCTACGAGCAGTACTTC	CASSLQTGRSSYEQYF
TRBV16	TRBJ2-7	TRBD1	TGTGCCAGCAGCCAATCGACAGGGACCTCCTACGAGCAGTACTTC	CASSQSTGTSYEQYF
TRBV6-5	TRBJ1-1	.	TGTGCCAGCGCAGGAAGTAGCACTGAAGCTTTCTTT	CASAGSSTEAFF
TRBV7-9	TRBJ2-4	.	TGTGCCAGCAGCTCCTCCTGGACAGAAAACATTCAGTACTTC	CASSSSWTENIQYF
TRBV7-2	TRBJ2-3	.	TGTGCCAGCATCCTAGGTACCAGGGTGCAGTCAGATACGCAGTATTTT	CASILGTRVQSDTQYF
TRBV7-9	TRBJ1-1	TRBD1	TGTGCCAGCAGTTTCTGGGACAGGAACACTGAAGCTTTCTTT	CASSFWDRNTEAFF
TRBV7-6	TRBJ1-1	.	TGTGCCAGCAGCTTAGTTAGTCCGAAAAACACTGAAGCTTTCTTT	CASSLVSPKNTEAFF
TRBV2	TRBJ1-1	TRBD1	TGTGCCAGCAGCCCACCCAGGACAGGGGTAAACACTGAAGCTTTCTTT	CASSPPRTGVNTEAFF
TRBV19	TRBJ1-2	.	TGTGCCAGTAGTATTGGACTTAATGGCTACACCTTC	CASSIGLNGYTF
TRBV4-2	TRBJ1-3	.	TGTGCCAGCAGCCAAGATAAGCCGGGAATAACTGGAAACACCATATATTTT	CASSQDKPGITGNTIYF
TRBV9	TRBJ2-7	TRBD1	TGTGCCAGCAGCCCCTTCCGGGACAGGGTATACGAGCAGTACTTC	CASSPFRDRVYEQYF
TRBV5-6	TRBJ2-4	TRBD2	TGTGCCAGCGGCGAGGGACTAGCGGGGGCCGGGGACATTCAGTACTTC	CASGEGLAGAGDIQYF
TRBV19	TRBJ2-7	.	TGTGCCAGTAGTACCTACAGAGGGAATGGCGAGCAGTACTTC	CASSTYRGNGEQYF
TRBV4-3	TRBJ2-3	.	TGCGCCAGCAGCCAAGGAGGGGGAGGGTTCTCAGATACGCAGTATTTT	CASSQGGGGFSDTQYF
TRBV9	TRBJ1-5	TRBD1	TGTGCCAGCAGCGCCCGATACCTCGAAGGACAGGGCAGGGGAAGCCACGGTCAGCCCCAGCATTTT	CASSARYLEGQGRGSHGQPQHF